This T cell receptor (beta chain) comes out of a study of cytomegalovirus exposure and HLA in healthy donors. The junction had 6 bases not matched to a gene; V was cut back by 6 bases and J by 2 bases. The CDR3 extends over 14 amino acids. In germline, CDR1 is WNHNN, CDR2 SYGVQD (reference sequence). Primers included in the PCR were 60 Vbeta and 13 Jbeta primers. The table came from immunoSEQ multiplex PCR; TCRdb's copy has only in-frame clones and leaves some out. The sample lists hundreds of thousands of clones; more than 70% were seen once. The TCR sequence derives from a boy aged 5-17 years in good health and CMV-seronegative. The chain recombines TRBV10-1 with TRBJ2-7; TRBD1 matches 8 bases. The specimen sequenced was PBMCs. This chain's CDR3 is CASREDRAPYEQYF. CDR3 coding DNA: TGCGCCAGCAGGGAGGACAGGGCTCCCTACGAGCAGTACTTC.